This TCR beta chain is drawn from a study of blood T cell repertoires in COVID-19. Germline assignment: CDR1 MNHNY and CDR2 SVGAGI (reference sequence). The CDR3 consists of 15 residues. V was trimmed by 2 bases and J by 2 bases, leaving 13 bases between them. Clones were read by immunoSEQ multiplex PCR, and TCRdb kept only the in-frame ones, dropping some. The table lists fewer than 200,000 clones, about 85% of them singletons, with roughly 3% in the top ten. The V gene is TRBV6-6, the J gene TRBJ2-7; maybe TRBD2 (6 bases). Sample: peripheral blood. This clonotype was obtained from a human donor with acute or convalescent COVID-19. The donor label of this sample is uncertain. The CDR3 sequence is CASSYDGGRTYEQYF. The CDR3 DNA is TGTGCCAGCAGTTACGACGGGGGTCGGACCTACGAGCAGTACTTC.